Below are 26 T cell receptor beta chains sequenced from a single sample in a study of T cell repertoires in ileal Crohn's disease. Time point defined: neoterminal ileum biopsy at postoperative endoscopy, about 6 months after surgery. Clones were sequenced by immunoSEQ multiplex PCR, and TCRdb holds only the in-frame ones, with some missing. The sample contains around 3,100 clones, 80% to 90% of which appear only once. The source material was ileal tissue. These receptors were collected from an adult with Crohn's disease.

The J gene is TRBJ2-1, the V gene TRBV5-1; the match to TRBD1 covers 11 bases. The CDR3 is 14 amino acids. The trim removed 3 bases at V and 14 bases at J, leaving 10 bases unmatched. Germline values: CDR1 SGHRS, CDR2 YFSETQ. The CDR3 DNA reads as TGCGCCAGCAGCTCCGGCCCCGGACAGGGGGCTAAGTTCTTC. It specifies CASSSGPGQGAKFF.

The chain links TRBV13 to TRBJ1-2, with D possibly matching TRBD1 (5 bases). Germline loops: CDR1 PRHDT, CDR2 FYEKMQ (reference sequence). The CDR3 totals 16 residues. Trimming stripped 0 bases from V and 2 bases from J, with 13 bases between. The CDR3 loop reads CASSLGGRGANYGYTF. For the CDR3, the DNA is TGTGCCAGCAGCTTAGGGGGGAGGGGCGCAAACTATGGCTACACCTTC.

The chain employs TRBV9 and TRBJ2-1; D might be TRBD1 or TRBD2, each matching 5 bases. Trimming stripped 0 bases from V and 6 bases from J, with 10 bases between. The length of the CDR3 is 14 residues. Germline values: CDR1 SGDLS, CDR2 YYNGEE. The CDR3 sequence: CASSVAQGTNEQFF. For the CDR3, the DNA is TGTGCCAGCAGCGTAGCTCAAGGGACCAATGAGCAGTTCTTC. Using reference TRBV9 and TRBJ2-1 for the parts outside the CDR3, the full variable domain is DSGVTQTPKHLITATGQRVTLRCSPRSGDLSVYWYQQSLDQGLQFLIQYYNGEERAKGNILERFSAQQFPDLHSELNLSSLELGDSALYFCASSVAQGTNEQFFGPGTRLTVL.

The V and J genes are TRBV6-5 and TRBJ2-5; 7 nucleotides line up with TRBD2. Germline CDR1 MNHEY, CDR2 SVGAGI. The V segment lost 2 bases and the J segment 4 bases; nucleotides outside the gene matches: 10. This CDR3 comprises 16 residues. The CDR3 loop reads CASSYVSGGGRETQYF. CDR3 DNA sequence: TGTGCCAGCAGTTACGTTTCGGGGGGAGGTCGAGAGACCCAGTACTTC.

As DNA, the CDR3 is TGTGCCAGCAGCGGAGGACAGGGGTCTACCTACGAGCAGTACTTC. Translating it yields CASSGGQGSTYEQYF. The genes are TRBV11-3 and TRBJ2-7; 9 bases agree with TRBD1. Trimming at V came to 5 bases and at J to 2 bases, leaving 7 bases not matched to a gene. The germline gives CDR1 SGHNT, CDR2 YENEEA. The CDR3 is 15 residues long. Complete variable domain (other parts from reference TRBV11-3 and TRBJ2-7): EAGVVQSPRYKIIEKKQPVAFWCNPISGHNTLYWYLQNLGQGPELLIRYENEEAVDDSQLPKDRFSAERLKGVDSTLKIQPAELGDSAVYLCASSGGQGSTYEQYFGPGTRLTVT.

Turning to this clone: Other DNA sequences in the sample encode the same CDR3. V gene TRBV9 combines with J gene TRBJ2-2; D uncertain. V lost 2 bases, J lost 5 bases, and 4 bases lay in between. This CDR3 has 12 residues. Germline CDR1 SGDLS, CDR2 YYNGEE. CDR3 bases: TGTGCCAGCAGCGTTCGGACCGGGGAGCTGTTTTTT. Its protein product is CASSVRTGELFF.

In this sample, this clone turned up once. The gene calls are TRBV6-6 and TRBJ2-1; perhaps TRBD1 as D (5 bases). The CDR3 contains 14 residues. CDR1 and CDR2 (germline): MNHNY, SVGAGI (reference sequence). Trimming removed 6 bases at V and 9 bases at J, with 18 bases between. The CDR3 spells CASSRRRGDGEQFF. The CDR3 nucleotides are TGTGCCAGCAGCCGTCGTAGGGGCGACGGTGAGCAGTTCTTC.

The rearrangement uses TRBV10-3 and TRBJ2-7, with D perhaps matching TRBD2 (6 bases). Germline CDR1 and CDR2: ENHRY and SYGVKD. This CDR3 is built from 14 residues. V lost 2 bases, J lost 2 bases, and 10 bases lay in between. As DNA, the CDR3 is TGTGCCATCAGTGAGACCGGGACTCCCTACGAGCAGTACTTC. The encoded protein is CAISETGTPYEQYF.

The chain carries TRBV6-5 and TRBJ1-6; 7 nucleotides line up with TRBD1. CDR3 length: 15 residues. V was pared by 6 bases and J by 5 bases, with 7 bases of the junction left unmatched. Germline V gene sequence: CDR1 MNHEY, CDR2 SVGAGI. The CDR3 DNA reads as TGTGCCAGCAGACCACAGGGGTTTAATAATTCACCCCTCCACTTT. Its protein is CASRPQGFNNSPLHF.

The V and J genes are TRBV2 and TRBJ1-1; D gene ambiguous. V was trimmed by 10 bases and J by 7 bases, leaving 10 bases between them. CDR1 and CDR2 from the germline V gene are SNHLY and FYNNEI. CDR3 size: 10 residues. The CDR3 reads CAKSEGEAFF. CDR3 nucleotide sequence: TGTGCCAAGTCCGAGGGTGAAGCTTTCTTT.

Here the CDR3 DNA reads TGTGCCAGCAGCCAGGGAAACACTGAAGCTTTCTTT. Translation: CASSQGNTEAFF. This rearrangement joins TRBV16 to TRBJ1-1; D is uncertain. The CDR3 is 12 residues long. The V end was cut by 3 bases, the J end by 2 bases, with 4 bases between. Germline V gene lookup returns CDR1 KGHSY and CDR2 FQNENV. The entire variable domain, with the rest obtained from reference TRBV16 and TRBJ1-1, is as follows: GEEVAQTPKHLVRGEGQKAKLYCAPIKGHSYVFWYQQVLKNEFKFLISFQNENVFDETGMPKERFSAKCLPNSPCSLEIQATKLEDSAVYFCASSQGNTEAFFGQGTRLTVV.

V is TRBV21-1 and J is TRBJ2-7. TRBV21-1 is labeled a pseudogene. CDR3 size: 15 residues. This CDR3 is CASSKVLGVSYEQYF. The CDR3 DNA follows: TGTGCCAGCAGCAAAGTTCTGGGGGTTAGCTACGAGCAGTACTTC.

The rearrangement joins TRBV6-1 to TRBJ1-5; 9 positions match TRBD1. Germline trimming cut 0 bases from V and 7 bases from J; bases unmatched to any gene: 4. Germline assignment: CDR1 MNHNS and CDR2 SASEGT. This CDR3 region has 15 residues. CDR3 amino acids: CASSEAGTGTQPQHF. Here the CDR3 DNA reads TGTGCCAGCAGTGAAGCTGGGACAGGGACCCAGCCCCAGCATTTT.

The chain combines TRBV7-9 with TRBJ1-1; 7 nucleotides agree with TRBD1. The CDR3 has 12 residues. The V and J ends lost 5 bases and 6 bases, in that order; junction bases with no gene match: 3. CDR1 SEHNR and CDR2 FQNEAQ come from the germline V gene (reference sequence). The CDR3 sequence: CASSRGQAEAFF. The DNA for the CDR3 is TGTGCCAGCAGCCGTGGACAGGCTGAAGCTTTCTTT.

The chain's CDR3 is CASTPVANQPQHF. The CDR3 DNA reads TGTGCCAGCACCCCAGTCGCCAATCAGCCCCAGCATTTT. The rearrangement links TRBV6-6 to TRBJ1-5; D unclear. V dropped 7 bases and J dropped 3 bases, with 10 bases sitting between them. The CDR3 extends over 13 amino acids. CDR1 is MNHNY, CDR2 SVGAGI, per germline (reference sequence).

This chain connects TRBV6-4 to TRBJ1-1; TRBD1 matches at 8 bases. The CDR3 is 14 residues long. The J segment lost 5 bases and the V segment lost 4 bases, leaving 6 bases of the junction unmatched. CDR1 and CDR2 (germline): MRHNA, SNTAGT. CDR3 sequence reads: CASSAGQGRTEAFF. The CDR3 DNA follows: TGTGCCAGCAGTGCCGGACAGGGAAGGACTGAAGCTTTCTTT.

The chain carries TRBV27 and TRBJ2-3; D possibly matches TRBD1 or TRBD2 (5 bases each). The CDR3 extends over 18 amino acids. From germline, CDR1 is MNHEY and CDR2 SMNVEV (reference sequence). Trimming removed 0 bases at V and 6 bases at J, with 22 bases between. The CDR3 region has the DNA TGTGCCAGCAGTTTATCAGTGAGAGTACGGGACCCTGCGGATACGCAGTATTTT. Its protein product is CASSLSVRVRDPADTQYF.

The chain's CDR3 is CASSRGGTGGVEQYF. The CDR3 DNA follows: TGTGCCAGCTCAAGGGGGGGGACAGGGGGAGTCGAGCAGTACTTC. V is TRBV25-1 and J is TRBJ2-7; 11 bases match TRBD1. Trimming took 8 bases from V and 6 from J; bases not matched to a gene: 12. CDR3 length: 15 residues. Looked up from germline, CDR1 is MGHDK and CDR2 is SYGVNS.

The rearrangement uses TRBV6-1 and TRBJ2-1; 12 bases match TRBD2. The CDR3 runs to 15 residues. CDR1 and CDR2 (germline): MNHNS, SASEGT. V lost 1 base, J lost 6 bases, and 1 base stayed unmatched. CDR3 residues: CASSEELAGGNEQFF. CDR3 bases: TGTGCCAGCAGTGAAGAACTAGCGGGGGGCAATGAGCAGTTCTTC.

The V call is TRBV4-1, the J call TRBJ2-7; 10 bases match TRBD1. Trimming took 0 bases from V and 5 from J; bases not matched to a gene: 7. The V gene's germline CDR1 is MGHRA and CDR2 YSYEKL. The CDR3 extends over 16 amino acids. The CDR3 DNA is TGCGCCAGCAGCCAAGACGCTGACGGACAGGGGGACGAGCAGTACTTC. Translating it yields CASSQDADGQGDEQYF.

This rearrangement joins TRBV6-1 to TRBJ1-6, with 8 bases identical to TRBD1. Losses at the gene ends were 2 bases for V and 9 bases for J; bases not matched to a gene: 9. CDR1 is MNHNS and CDR2 is SASEGT in the germline V gene. The CDR3 has 16 residues. For the CDR3, the DNA is TGTGCCAGCAGTGAACCCGACAGGGGAACTACTTCACCCCTCCACTTT. It yields the protein CASSEPDRGTTSPLHF.

The chain employs TRBV11-3 and TRBJ2-2, with 11 bases identical to TRBD1. V gave up 4 bases and J gave up 3 bases; unmatched junction bases: 1. In germline, CDR1 is SGHNT, CDR2 YENEEA. The CDR3 extends over 15 amino acids. The CDR3 is CASSWGQGDTGELFF. DNA of the CDR3: TGTGCCAGCAGCTGGGGACAGGGGGACACCGGGGAGCTGTTTTTT.

V and J are TRBV6-1 and TRBJ1-2; TRBD1 might be the D (5 bases). The ends were cut back, 2 bases at V and 1 base at J, with 14 bases in the middle. This CDR3 has 16 residues. Germline V gene data show CDR1 as MNHNS and CDR2 as SASEGT. The CDR3 reads CASSEPWTILNYGYTF. The CDR3 nucleotides read TGTGCCAGCAGTGAACCTTGGACAATCCTTAACTATGGCTACACCTTC.

This chain connects TRBV29-1 to TRBJ1-2; D gene ambiguous. The CDR3 runs to 15 residues. In germline, CDR1 is SQVTM, CDR2 ANQGSEA. V dropped 0 bases and J dropped 6 bases, with 17 bases sitting between them. CDR3 loop: CSVEDLNTMEHGYTF. CDR3 sequence (DNA): TGCAGCGTTGAAGATTTGAACACCATGGAGCATGGCTACACCTTC.

The CDR3 loop is CASSSSGTGNTEAFF. The CDR3 bases are TGTGCCAGCAGCAGTTCCGGGACAGGCAACACTGAAGCTTTCTTT. The J gene is TRBJ1-1, the V gene TRBV4-2, with TRBD1 identical over 8 bases. The CDR3 length is 15 residues. Trimming at V came to 5 bases and at J to 2 bases, leaving 7 bases not matched to a gene. Germline V gene lookup returns CDR1 LGHNA and CDR2 YNFKEQ.

This chain links TRBV9 with TRBJ2-3, with a weak D call TRBD2 (7 bases). This CDR3 contains 16 residues. CDR1 and CDR2 from the germline V gene are SGDLS and YYNGEE. V lost 0 bases and J lost 2, with 13 bases in between. CDR3 region: CASSVVGGGYTDTQYF. The CDR3 DNA reads as TGTGCCAGCAGCGTAGTGGGAGGGGGGTACACAGATACGCAGTATTTT.